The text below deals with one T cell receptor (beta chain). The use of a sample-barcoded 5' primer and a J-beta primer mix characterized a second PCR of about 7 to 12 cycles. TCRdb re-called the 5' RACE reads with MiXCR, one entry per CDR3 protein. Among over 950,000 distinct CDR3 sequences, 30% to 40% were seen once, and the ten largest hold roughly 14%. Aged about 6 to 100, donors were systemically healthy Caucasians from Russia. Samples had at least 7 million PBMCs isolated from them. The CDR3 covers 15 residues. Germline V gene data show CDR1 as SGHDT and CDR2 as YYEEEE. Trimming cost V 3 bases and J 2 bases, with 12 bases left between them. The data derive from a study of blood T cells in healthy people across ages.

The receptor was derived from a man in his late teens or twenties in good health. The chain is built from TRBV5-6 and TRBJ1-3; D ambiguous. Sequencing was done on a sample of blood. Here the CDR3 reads CASSSLDFPGNTIYF. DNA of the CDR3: TGTGCCAGCAGCTCGCTCGACTTCCCTGGAAACACCATATATTTT.